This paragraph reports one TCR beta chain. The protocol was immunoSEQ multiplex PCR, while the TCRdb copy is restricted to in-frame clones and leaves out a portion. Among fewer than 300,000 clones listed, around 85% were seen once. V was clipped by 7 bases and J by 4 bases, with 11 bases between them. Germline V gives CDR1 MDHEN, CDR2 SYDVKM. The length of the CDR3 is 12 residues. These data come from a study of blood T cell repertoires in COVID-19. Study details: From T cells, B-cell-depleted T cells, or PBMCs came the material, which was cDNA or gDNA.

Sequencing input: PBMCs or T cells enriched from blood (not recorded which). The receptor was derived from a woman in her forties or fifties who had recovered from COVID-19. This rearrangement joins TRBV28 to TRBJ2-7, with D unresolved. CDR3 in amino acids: CASNDVGYEQYF. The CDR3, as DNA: TGTGCCAGCAACGATGTCGGTTACGAGCAGTACTTC.